The 30 T cell receptor beta chains in this list originate from one sample, sequenced in a study of blood T cell repertoires in COVID-19. Method: immunoSEQ multiplex PCR; TCRdb's copy keeps in-frame clones and lacks some. The sample records fewer than 350,000 clones, around 81% being singletons. The sequencing input was peripheral blood. These TCRs come from a woman between 55 and 75 years old with active or convalescent COVID-19.

This sequence joins TRBV6-4 and TRBJ1-6; no reliable D call. The CDR3 length is 14 residues. With 8 bases removed from V and 8 bases from J, the gap between germline ends came to 16 bases. Germline V lookup: CDR1 MRHNA, CDR2 SNTAGT. CDR3 residues: CASRGEGFDSPLHF. In DNA form, the CDR3 reads TGTGCCAGCCGGGGAGAAGGTTTTGATTCACCCCTCCACTTT.

This clone has just a few counts. The V call is TRBV6-2 or TRBV6-3, the J call TRBJ2-1; 7 nucleotides align to TRBD1. This CDR3 region has 16 residues. With 0 bases clipped from V and 9 bases from J, the junction kept 11 bases outside the gene matches. Germline V CDR1 and CDR2: MNHEY, SVGEGT. In nucleotides, the CDR3 is TGTGCCAGCAGTTACTCTCCCCAGACAGGGTTTGGTGAGCAGTTCTTC. Its protein is CASSYSPQTGFGEQFF.

This chain joins TRBV2 and TRBJ2-1; 13 bases are a match to TRBD2. CDR3 size: 15 residues. The V and J ends lost 8 bases and 7 bases, in that order; junction bases with no gene match: 8. Germline-derived CDR1 and CDR2 are SNHLY and FYNNEI. CDR3 coding DNA: TGTGCCAGCGGAACTAGCGGGGGGGCATGGAATGAGCAGTTCTTC. Its protein product is CASGTSGGAWNEQFF.

The table lists this clone with a few counts. The chain couples TRBV7-3 to TRBJ2-7; 7 nucleotides match TRBD1. Trimming took 5 bases from V and 0 from J; bases not matched to a gene: 1. The CDR3 covers 13 residues. CDR1 and CDR2 (germline): SGHTA, FQGTGA. The CDR3 bases are TGTGCCAGCAGCCCAGGGGGCTCCTACGAGCAGTACTTC. This sequence encodes CASSPGGSYEQYF.

V and J are TRBV4-1 and TRBJ2-1, with 8 bases fitting TRBD1. Per germline, CDR1 MGHRA and CDR2 YSYEKL. The J segment lost 5 bases and the V segment lost 3 bases, leaving 12 bases of the junction unmatched. The length of the CDR3 is 17 residues. CDR3 DNA: TGCGCCAGCAGCCATGGACAGGGACCCCCTTACCACAATGAGCAGTTCTTC. It translates to CASSHGQGPPYHNEQFF.

The rearrangement joins TRBV27 to TRBJ1-2; D gene ambiguous. The CDR3 has 14 amino acids. Per germline, CDR1 MNHEY and CDR2 SMNVEV (reference sequence). With 2 bases removed from V and 2 bases from J, the gap between germline ends came to 9 bases. The CDR3 region is CASSLAGLNYGYTF. The CDR3 bases are TGTGCCAGCAGTTTAGCAGGCTTAAACTATGGCTACACCTTC.

This chain links TRBV12-3 or TRBV12-4 with TRBJ2-1, with D hard to call. The germline V and J ends were trimmed by 3 bases and 5 bases, with 8 bases remaining between them. The CDR3 spans 13 residues. The CDR3 loop is CASSFRTDNEQFF. CDR3 coding DNA: TGTGCCAGCAGTTTTCGAACGGACAATGAGCAGTTCTTC.

This clone came up once. V usage is TRBV5-6 and J usage is TRBJ2-2, with TRBD1 matching over 9 bases. Germline V gives CDR1 SGHDT, CDR2 YYEEEE. The CDR3 extends over 14 amino acids. V trimming: 4 bases; J trimming: 4 bases; junction bases outside the gene matches: 2. The CDR3 DNA sequence: TGTGCCAGCAGCCAGACAGGGGGCACCGGGGAGCTGTTTTTT. It translates to CASSQTGGTGELFF.

The chain employs TRBV2 and TRBJ2-7, with D possibly being TRBD1 (5 bases). Between the trimmed V and J ends, which lost 8 bases and 2 bases, there was a span of 19 bases. Per the germline V gene, CDR1 is SNHLY and CDR2 is FYNNEI. This CDR3 contains 15 residues. The CDR3 DNA reads TGTGCCAGCGCTTACGGTAGGGGTGAGACCTACGAGCAGTACTTC. This gives the protein CASAYGRGETYEQYF.

V usage is TRBV7-2 and J usage is TRBJ2-2; perhaps TRBD2 as D (6 bases). Trimming shortened V by 1 base and J by 0 bases, and 9 bases separated the two germline ends. CDR3 length equals 16 residues. Germline V gene sequence: CDR1 SGHTA, CDR2 FQGNSA. CDR3 protein: CASSLGLAPNTGELFF. The CDR3 region has the DNA TGTGCCAGCAGCTTAGGGCTAGCGCCGAACACCGGGGAGCTGTTTTTT. Full variable domain (remainder filled in from reference TRBV7-2 and TRBJ2-2): GAGVSQSPSNKVTEKGKDVELRCDPISGHTALYWYRQSLGQGLEFLIYFQGNSAPDKSGLPSDRFSAERTGGSVSTLTIQRTQQEDSAVYLCASSLGLAPNTGELFFGEGSRLTVL.

This sequence joins TRBV7-9 and TRBJ2-1; 10 positions agree with TRBD1. V shed 6 bases and J 8 bases; nucleotides not matched to a gene: 10. The germline CDR1 and CDR2 sequences are SEHNR and FQNEAQ (reference sequence). The CDR3 is 15 amino acids. CDR3 sequence: CASRPGTGVLDEQFF. Written as DNA, the CDR3 is TGTGCCAGCAGACCCGGGACAGGGGTCCTCGATGAGCAGTTCTTC.

This clone was recorded only once. This sequence joins TRBV6-6 and TRBJ2-3; 15 bases align to TRBD2. V shed 5 bases, J shed 4 bases, and the junction held 1 base outside the gene matches. CDR3 length: 15 residues. Germline V gene sequence: CDR1 MNHNY, CDR2 SVGAGI (reference sequence). The CDR3 bases are TGTGCCAGCAGTGGGACTAGCGGGGGGCCAGATACGCAGTATTTT. The encoded protein is CASSGTSGGPDTQYF.

The rearrangement uses TRBV5-8 and TRBJ2-3; D is perhaps TRBD2 (5 bases). Deletions cut 2 bases from V and 0 bases from J, with 10 bases between. Germline CDR1 and CDR2: SGHTS and YDEGEE. CDR3 length: 15 amino acids. CDR3 nucleotides: TGTGCCAGCAGCTTATTAGCGCCAAGCACAGATACGCAGTATTTT. The encoded protein is CASSLLAPSTDTQYF. The full variable domain, rest sourced from reference TRBV5-8 and TRBJ2-3, is EAGVTQSPTHLIKTRGQQATLRCSPISGHTSVYWYQQALGLGLQFLLWYDEGEERNRGNFPPRFSGRQFPNYSSELNVNALELEDSALYLCASSLLAPSTDTQYFGPGTRLTVL.

The V and J genes are TRBV5-1 and TRBJ1-4; 8 bases are a match to TRBD1. From germline, CDR1 is SGHRS and CDR2 YFSETQ. This CDR3 is 14 amino acids long. V shed 4 bases, J shed 5 bases, and the junction held 4 bases outside the gene matches. CDR3 nucleotide sequence: TGCGCCAGCAGCCCTGGGACAGGCAATGAAAAACTGTTTTTT. It encodes CASSPGTGNEKLFF. Complete variable domain (other parts from reference TRBV5-1 and TRBJ1-4): KAGVTQTPRYLIKTRGQQVTLSCSPISGHRSVSWYQQTPGQGLQFLFEYFSETQRNKGNFPGRFSGRQFSNSRSEMNVSTLELGDSALYLCASSPGTGNEKLFFGSGTQLSVL.

The chain carries TRBV12-3 or TRBV12-4 and TRBJ2-1; D call uncertain. V was cut by 5 bases and J by 4 bases, with 9 bases left in between. The CDR3 has 13 residues. The CDR3 region is CASSPPAYNEQFF. The CDR3 DNA follows: TGTGCCAGCAGTCCACCCGCGTACAATGAGCAGTTCTTC.

This chain uses TRBV3-1 (or the pseudogene TRBV3-2) with TRBJ2-7; 11 bases are shared with TRBD1. The length of the CDR3 is 14 residues. Losses at the gene ends were 8 bases for V and 7 bases for J; bases not matched to a gene: 10. The V gene's germline CDR1 is LGHDT and CDR2 YNNKEL (reference sequence). CDR3 protein: CASGFGTGGKEQYF. The CDR3, as DNA: TGTGCCAGCGGGTTCGGGACAGGGGGGAAGGAGCAGTACTTC.

The chain employs TRBV27 and TRBJ2-2, with 7 bases fitting TRBD1. J gave up 1 base and V 6 bases, and 8 bases lay outside the gene matches. This CDR3 comprises 16 residues. CDR1 is MNHEY and CDR2 is SMNVEV in the germline V gene (reference sequence). The CDR3 loop is CASSVGGRMNTGELFF. The CDR3 DNA follows: TGTGCCAGCAGCGTAGGGGGCCGGATGAACACCGGGGAGCTGTTTTTT.

The rearrangement links TRBV9 to TRBJ1-2, with D tentatively TRBD1 (5 bases). The V gene's germline CDR1 is SGDLS and CDR2 YYNGEE. CDR3 length: 13 amino acids. V dropped 5 bases and J dropped 2 bases, with 10 bases sitting between them. The CDR3 region is CASRGEGNYGYTF. The CDR3 DNA reads as TGTGCCAGCAGGGGGGAGGGGAACTATGGCTACACCTTC.

The rearrangement links TRBV10-3 to TRBJ2-2; a possible D gene is TRBD1 (6 bases). V dropped 5 bases and J dropped 1 base, with 17 bases sitting between them. Germline CDR1 and CDR2: ENHRY and SYGVKD. This CDR3 has 17 residues. CDR3 in amino acids: CAISRFSQGQNTGELFF. The CDR3, as DNA: TGTGCCATCAGTCGTTTCTCACAGGGCCAGAACACCGGGGAGCTGTTTTTT.

The gene calls are TRBV11-2 and TRBJ1-2; 12 nucleotides align to TRBD1. This CDR3 spans 15 amino acids. Trimming at V came to 5 bases and at J to 6 bases, leaving 7 bases not matched to a gene. Germline CDR1 reads SGHAT; CDR2 reads FQNNGV. The CDR3 DNA follows: TGTGCCAGCAGCATGGGGACAGGGGGCATGAATGGCTACACCTTC. Translated: CASSMGTGGMNGYTF. The variable domain in full, with the rest retrieved from reference TRBV11-2 and TRBJ1-2, is EAGVAQSPRYKIIEKRQSVAFWCNPISGHATLYWYQQILGQGPKLLIQFQNNGVVDDSQLPKDRFSAERLKGVDSTLKIQPAKLEDSAVYLCASSMGTGGMNGYTFGSGTRLTVV.

The CDR3 sequence is CASSQVDRGPLTNEKLFF. Written as DNA, the CDR3 is TGTGCCAGCAGCCAAGTGGACAGGGGCCCGCTAACTAATGAAAAACTGTTTTTT. V and J are TRBV3-1 (or the pseudogene TRBV3-2) and TRBJ1-4; 9 bases fit TRBD1. V was clipped by 1 base and J by 1 base; unmatched bases: 7. The CDR3 totals 18 residues. Germline CDR1 and CDR2: LGHDT and YNNKEL (reference sequence).

The chain employs TRBV7-7 and TRBJ2-1; the D gene is possibly TRBD2 (6 bases). With 3 bases removed from V and 5 bases from J, the gap between germline ends came to 11 bases. Germline lookup yields CDR1 SSHAT and CDR2 FNYEAQ (reference sequence). The CDR3 sequence is 14 residues long. In nucleotides, the CDR3 is TGTGCCAGCAGCTTGGGGGGAACGAACAATGAGCAGTTCTTC. Translating it yields CASSLGGTNNEQFF.

The chain joins TRBV12-5 to TRBJ2-5; 12 nucleotides agree with TRBD2. V lost 5 bases to trimming and J lost 2 bases; unmatched junction nucleotides: 6. The CDR3 is made up of 16 amino acids. CDR1 is LGHNT, CDR2 FRNRAP, per germline. In DNA form, the CDR3 reads TGTGCTAGTGGTCTCGGACTAGCGGGACCACAAGAGACCCAGTACTTC. This gives the protein CASGLGLAGPQETQYF. The complete variable domain, with remaining parts taken from reference TRBV12-5 and TRBJ2-5, reads DARVTQTPRHKVTEMGQEVTMRCQPILGHNTVFWYRQTMMQGLELLAYFRNRAPLDDSGMPKDRFSAEMPDATLATLKIQPSEPRDSAVYFCASGLGLAGPQETQYFGPGTRLLVL.

This chain uses TRBV5-1 with TRBJ1-1, with TRBD1 as a possible D gene (5 bases). The length of the CDR3 is 13 residues. Germline V gene lookup returns CDR1 SGHRS and CDR2 YFSETQ. Deletions cut 3 bases from V and 1 base from J, with 7 bases between. CDR3 nucleotide sequence: TGCGCCAGCAGCTCCGGACAGAACACTGAAGCTTTCTTT. Translation: CASSSGQNTEAFF.

The chain combines TRBV6-5 with TRBJ1-4, with TRBD1 matching over 7 bases. V shed 0 bases, J shed 7 bases, and the junction held 8 bases outside the gene matches. The CDR3 runs 16 residues. Per the germline V gene, CDR1 is MNHEY and CDR2 is SVGAGI. The CDR3 nucleotides read TGTGCCAGCAGTTACTCGATTAGGGGGCGAGGTGAAAAACTGTTTTTT. Its translation is CASSYSIRGRGEKLFF.

This clone has at least ten counts. The V and J genes are TRBV9 and TRBJ1-4, with D hard to call. Per germline, CDR1 SGDLS and CDR2 YYNGEE. The V gene lost 4 bases and the J gene lost 0 bases, with 10 bases spanning the gap. CDR3 size: 15 residues. In DNA, the CDR3 is TGTGCCAGCAGCCTTTTGGACTCAACTAATGAAAAACTGTTTTTT. This gives the protein CASSLLDSTNEKLFF.

V and J are TRBV6-1 and TRBJ2-1; a weak D match, TRBD2 (7 bases). V lost 3 bases to trimming and J lost 0 bases, with 21 bases between them. Germline-derived CDR1 and CDR2 are MNHNS and SASEGT. This CDR3 region has 19 residues. DNA for the CDR3: TGTGCCAGCAGTGAGTGGCGGGGGCCCAAACCCAGCTCCTACAATGAGCAGTTCTTC. Translating it yields CASSEWRGPKPSSYNEQFF.

As to this clone: This same CDR3 is encoded by further DNA sequences in the sample. This chain joins TRBV6-5 and TRBJ1-2, with D perhaps TRBD1 (6 bases). The V and J ends lost 2 bases and 3 bases respectively, with 7 bases between them. Germline CDR1 MNHEY, CDR2 SVGAGI. CDR3 length: 13 amino acids. This chain's CDR3 is CASSYGGDYGYTF. The DNA for the CDR3 is TGTGCCAGCAGTTACGGGGGCGACTATGGCTACACCTTC.

V and J are TRBV27 and TRBJ1-2, with a weak D call TRBD1 (5 bases). Germline-derived CDR1 and CDR2 are MNHEY and SMNVEV (reference sequence). The V and J ends lost 3 bases and 5 bases respectively, with 10 bases between them. This CDR3 has 13 residues. The CDR3 sequence is CASSLSRQYGYTF. The CDR3 region has the DNA TGTGCCAGCAGTTTGTCCCGACAGTATGGCTACACCTTC.

There are a few counts of this clone. This chain connects TRBV12-1 to TRBJ2-7; TRBD2 reflects the table's D call only, with no check against the DNA. TRBV12-1 is described as a pseudogene. The CDR3 spans 12 residues. The CDR3: CASSFDTDEQYF. The DNA of the CDR3 is TGTGCCAGCAGCTTTGATACGGACGAGCAGTACTTC.